This is a list of T cell receptor beta chains from one sample in a study of shared clonotypes between healthy human individuals. The method was immunoSEQ multiplex PCR; TCRdb's version includes in-frame clones alone and lacks a portion of them. Altogether about 2,100,000 clones are present, roughly 91% being singletons, with the ten largest covering approximately 1.7%. Input material: naive CD8+ T cells from PBMCs. The source of these receptors is a man younger than 35 in good health. Some clones in this sample may be carry-over from other donors' samples. CDR3s include the opening cysteine and the closing phenylalanine or tryptophan.

J | V | CDR3
TRBJ2-1 | TRBV9 | CASSGSGRALFF
TRBJ1-1 | TRBV7-8 | CASSSHPGENTEAFF
TRBJ1-1 | TRBV11-2 | CASSLGPSTEAFF
TRBJ2-7 | TRBV11-2 | CASSLVSGRDYEQYF
TRBJ2-7 | TRBV27 | CASSSLTGAGPGSYEQYF
TRBJ2-7 | TRBV6-1 | CASSNTGGYEQYF
TRBJ2-5 | TRBV7-3 | CASSPGLAGGQETQYF
TRBJ2-1 | TRBV6-1 | CASSELAGVVYNEQFF
TRBJ1-4 | TRBV15 | CATSRDIGGGYEKLFF
TRBJ2-1 | TRBV28 | CASSLIGGYNEQFF
TRBJ2-5 | TRBV15 | CATSRDTTRGRRASLKETQYF
TRBJ2-5 | TRBV4-1 | CASSQSGSWFRGIDQETQYF
TRBJ2-7 | TRBV4-1 | CASSQDLEGEQYF
TRBJ2-1 | TRBV5-1 | CASSPVGYYNEQFF
TRBJ2-1 | TRBV11-2 | CASSAGLANYNEQFF
TRBJ2-2 | TRBV7-2 | CASSHGTSFYVTGELFF
TRBJ2-1 | TRBV28 | CASRILAGVINEQFF
TRBJ2-2 | TRBV4-3 | CASSQVERPGELFF
TRBJ2-7 | TRBV7-3 | CASSLHQTSSYEQYF
TRBJ2-7 | TRBV30 | CAWSVGQGTSYEQYF
TRBJ2-7 | TRBV10-3 | CAISESGQGEYLSYEQYF
TRBJ2-2 | TRBV30 | CAWGLLKRGPNTGELFF
TRBJ2-2 | TRBV7-9 | CASSSGVRTGELFF
TRBJ1-3 | TRBV19 | CASSISRYFSGNTIYF
TRBJ2-2 | TRBV5-1 | CASSPTSNTGELFF
TRBJ2-7 | TRBV7-2 | CASSLFRAAGTYEQYF
TRBJ2-7 | TRBV5-5 | CASSGQGAPSSYEQYF
TRBJ2-7 | TRBV11-2 | CASSLLLASGRAREQYF
TRBJ1-1 | TRBV7-8 | CASSPQSGGNTEAFF
TRBJ1-4 | TRBV9 | CASSGGGGGEKLFF
TRBJ2-7 | TRBV5-1 | CASSSEGAGTSLGEQYF
TRBJ1-1 | TRBV2 | CASSDRGTLFENTEAFF
TRBJ2-1 | TRBV9 | CASSVGWGSDEQFF
TRBJ1-3 | TRBV9 | CASRPGTGDGNTIYF
TRBJ2-7 | TRBV6-4 | CASSEVGISYEQYF
TRBJ2-7 | TRBV5-1 | CASSPGGHLTSYEQYF
TRBJ2-7 | TRBV7-9 | CASSTGELGTVSYEQYF
TRBJ2-7 | TRBV10-2 | CASINAGTVTSGRSYEQYF
TRBJ1-1 | TRBV7-2 | CASRAGQGITEAFF
TRBJ2-2 | TRBV15 | CATSRGGTNTGELFF
TRBJ2-1 | TRBV6-6 | CASSYEQSEQFF
TRBJ2-1 | TRBV7-8 | CASSEGLVVEQFF
TRBJ2-7 | TRBV4-1 | CASSQVRTGDSYEQYF
TRBJ2-1 | TRBV29-1 | CSVVGRSGLKKSYNEQFF
TRBJ1-5 | TRBV19 | CASRWGGPQPQHF
TRBJ2-1 | TRBV2 | CASSEALAGGGGEQFF
TRBJ1-5 | TRBV19 | CASMSGQLNQPQHF
TRBJ2-7 | TRBV2 | CASRTYEQYF
TRBJ2-1 | TRBV29-1 | CSARTGYAEQFF